This TCR beta chain was found in a study of blood T cell repertoires in COVID-19. Study overall: COVID-19 samples collected from the United States, Italy and Spain covered acute and convalescent phases.

With V trimmed by 7 bases and J by 1 base, 9 bases remained unmatched. This CDR3 region has 17 residues. Germline CDR1 is SGHTA and CDR2 is FQGTGA. Original methodology: Amplification from reference gene primers served as the basis for estimated nucleated cell counts. Measured with immunoSEQ multiplex PCR; TCRdb has only the in-frame clones, and not every one. For V, J and clone size, that table is used; D and trimming come from the DNA. The table includes about 120,000 clones, approximately 90% detected once. The TCR sequence derives from a human donor with active COVID-19. The donor label of this sample is uncertain. The chain links TRBV7-3 to TRBJ2-6, with 8 bases aligning to TRBD1. The specimen was peripheral blood. CDR3 protein: CASNPGQVESGANVLTF. CDR3 in DNA: TGTGCCAGCAATCCGGGACAGGTAGAATCTGGGGCCAACGTCCTGACTTTC.